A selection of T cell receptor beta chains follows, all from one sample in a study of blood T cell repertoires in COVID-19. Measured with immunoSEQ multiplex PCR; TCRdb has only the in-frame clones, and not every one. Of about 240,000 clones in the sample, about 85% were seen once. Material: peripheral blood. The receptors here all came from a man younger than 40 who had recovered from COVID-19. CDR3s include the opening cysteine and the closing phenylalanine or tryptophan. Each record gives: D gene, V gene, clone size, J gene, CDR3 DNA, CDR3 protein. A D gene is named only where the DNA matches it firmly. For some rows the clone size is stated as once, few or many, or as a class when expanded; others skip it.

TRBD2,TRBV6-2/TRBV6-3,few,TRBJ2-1,TGTGCCAGCAGTAATAGCGGGGGAACCTCCTACAATGAGCAGTTCTTC,CASSNSGGTSYNEQFF
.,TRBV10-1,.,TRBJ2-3,TGCGCCAGCAGTGAGTCGTTGGTTACTACCACAGATACGCAGTATTTT,CASSESLVTTTDTQYF
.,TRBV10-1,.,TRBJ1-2,TGCGCCAGCAGTGAGTACAGTAACTATGGCTACACCTTC,CASSEYSNYGYTF
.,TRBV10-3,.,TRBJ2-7,TGTGCCCCTCCACAGGGTGGCTACGAGCAGTACTTC,CAPPQGGYEQYF
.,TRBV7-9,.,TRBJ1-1,TGTGCCAGCAGCCCATATCGGCTGGGCGTCACTGAAGCTTTCTTT,CASSPYRLGVTEAFF
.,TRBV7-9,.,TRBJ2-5,TGTGCCAGCAGCCCCCGATATCGTGGGGCGGGGGAGACCCAGTACTTC,CASSPRYRGAGETQYF
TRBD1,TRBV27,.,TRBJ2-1,TGTGCCAGCAGTTTGATTACAGGGGGTTCAAGCTCCTACAATGAGCAGTTCTTC,CASSLITGGSSSYNEQFF
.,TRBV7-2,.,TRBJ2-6,TGTGCCAGCACCCAGAACCCGGGAATCTCTGGGGCCAACGTCCTGACTTTC,CASTQNPGISGANVLTF
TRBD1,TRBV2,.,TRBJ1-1,TGTGCCAGCAGGGACAGGGGAGTCGCGACTGAAGCTTTCTTT,CASRDRGVATEAFF
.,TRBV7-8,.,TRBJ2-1,TGTGCCAGCAGCTTACAGTACAACTACAATGAGCAGTTCTTC,CASSLQYNYNEQFF
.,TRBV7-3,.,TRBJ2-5,TGTGCCAGCAGCTTAACCTCTGGGGCCCGAGAGACCCAGTACTTC,CASSLTSGARETQYF
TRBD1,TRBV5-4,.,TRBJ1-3,TGTGCCAGCAGCCGCCCCGGGACAGGAGGGAACACCATATATTTT,CASSRPGTGGNTIYF
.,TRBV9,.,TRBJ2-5,TGTGCCAGCAGTGCGGGTTCGGTCCTGGGGGAGACCCAGTACTTC,CASSAGSVLGETQYF
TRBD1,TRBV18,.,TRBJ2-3,TGTGCCAGCTCACCACCGACAGGGCAGGGCACAGATACGCAGTATTTT,CASSPPTGQGTDTQYF
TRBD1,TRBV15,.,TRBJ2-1,TGTGCCACCAGCAGAGATCAGGGGGCATCGAATGAGCAGTTCTTC,CATSRDQGASNEQFF
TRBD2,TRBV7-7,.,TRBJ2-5,TGTGCCAGCAGCACCCGACTAGCGGGGAGAACCCAAGAGACCCAGTACTTC,CASSTRLAGRTQETQYF
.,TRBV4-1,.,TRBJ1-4,TGCGCCAGCAGCCAGGCCCCGTCAAGGGGTAGTAATGAAAAACTGTTTTTT,CASSQAPSRGSNEKLFF
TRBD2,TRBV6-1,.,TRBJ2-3,TGTGCCAGCAGTGAACCCGGGGGGGGCATACAGTATTTT,CASSEPGGGIQYF
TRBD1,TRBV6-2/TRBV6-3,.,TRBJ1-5,TGTGCCAGCACCCCAGGTACAGGGGTAAATCAGCCCCAGCATTTT,CASTPGTGVNQPQHF
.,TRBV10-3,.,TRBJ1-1,TGTGCCATCAGTGAGGGGCAGGGGAACACTGAAGCTTTCTTT,CAISEGQGNTEAFF
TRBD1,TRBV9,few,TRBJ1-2,TGTGCCAGCAGCGTCGGACAGGGTAACTATGGCTACACCTTC,CASSVGQGNYGYTF
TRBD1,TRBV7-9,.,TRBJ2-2,TGTGCCAGCAGCCCGGGACAGGTTCCTTCAGGGGAGCTGTTTTTT,CASSPGQVPSGELFF
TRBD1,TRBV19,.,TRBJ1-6,TGTGCCAGTAGTATAGGGGGGACAGGAGGATCACCCCTCCACTTT,CASSIGGTGGSPLHF
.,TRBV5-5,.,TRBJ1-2,TGTGCCAGCAGCAACCCTCTTCCTATCCGGGGCTACACCTTC,CASSNPLPIRGYTF
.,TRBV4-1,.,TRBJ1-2,TGCGCCAGCAGCCAAGATCGCAGGGCGACCTATGGCTACACCTTC,CASSQDRRATYGYTF
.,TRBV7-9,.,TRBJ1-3,TGTGCCAGCAGCTTAAGGGGTACTGACTCTGGAAACACCATATATTTT,CASSLRGTDSGNTIYF
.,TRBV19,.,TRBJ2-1,TGTGCCAGTAGTACCCGGACTCGTCAGGCCTACAATGAGCAGTTCTTC,CASSTRTRQAYNEQFF
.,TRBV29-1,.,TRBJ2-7,TGCAGCGTTGAAAGGGGGTTCGACGAGCAGTACTTC,CSVERGFDEQYF
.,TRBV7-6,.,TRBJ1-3,TGTGCCAGCAGCTTATACGGGGACACGGGAAACACCATATATTTT,CASSLYGDTGNTIYF
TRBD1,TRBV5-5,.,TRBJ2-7,TGTGCCAGCAGCCCGAGCGGACAGGGAGGATCGAGAGAGCAGTACTTC,CASSPSGQGGSREQYF
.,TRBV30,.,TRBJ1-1,TGTGCCTGGACGGACACCTCGAACACTGAAGCTTTCTTT,CAWTDTSNTEAFF
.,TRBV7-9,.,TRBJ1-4,TGTGCCAGCAGCCCAGGACTCAGACCGAATGAAAAACTGTTTTTT,CASSPGLRPNEKLFF
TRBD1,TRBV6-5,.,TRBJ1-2,TGTGCCAGCAGTCCTGACAGGGGAGTCTATGGCTACACCTTC,CASSPDRGVYGYTF
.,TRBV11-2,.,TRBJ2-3,TGTGCCAGCAGGGGGGCGGGCAAGAGGGGGCAGTATTTT,CASRGAGKRGQYF
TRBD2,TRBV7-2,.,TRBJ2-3,TGTGCCAGCAGCTTCTCCGGGACTAGCTCTCCCACAGATACGCAGTATTTT,CASSFSGTSSPTDTQYF
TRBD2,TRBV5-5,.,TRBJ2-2,TGTGCCAGCAGCTTGAGATCAAGAGGACTAGCGGGGGGTACCGGGGAGCTGTTTTTT,CASSLRSRGLAGGTGELFF
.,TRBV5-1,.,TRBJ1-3,TGCGCCAGCACCGGGACTTCTGGAAACACCATATATTTT,CASTGTSGNTIYF
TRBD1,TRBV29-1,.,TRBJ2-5,TGCAGCGCCGGGTCGGGACAGGGGCAAGAGACCCAGTACTTC,CSAGSGQGQETQYF
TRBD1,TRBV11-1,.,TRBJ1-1,TGTGCCAGCAGCCAACAGGGGCCCACGGAAGCTTTCTTT,CASSQQGPTEAFF
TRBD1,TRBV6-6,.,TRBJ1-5,TGTGCCAGCAGACCCACTGGACAGGTCAATCAGCCCCAGCATTTT,CASRPTGQVNQPQHF
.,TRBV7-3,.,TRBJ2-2,TGTGCCAGCAGCCAAGACTTGGCCGGGGAGCTGTTTTTT,CASSQDLAGELFF
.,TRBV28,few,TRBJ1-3,TGTGCCAGCAGTTCGGATTTGAGCGATGGAAACACCATATATTTT,CASSSDLSDGNTIYF
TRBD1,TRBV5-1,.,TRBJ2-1,TGCGCCAGCTCCAACCGAGACAGGGGCCGCGGCGACAATGAGCAGTTCTTC,CASSNRDRGRGDNEQFF
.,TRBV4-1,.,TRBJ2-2,TGCGCCAGCAGCCAAGGCGGGGTGGGCCGGGAGCTGTTTTTT,CASSQGGVGRELFF
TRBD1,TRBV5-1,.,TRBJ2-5,TGCGCCAGCAGCGGTTACAGGGGGTCAGAGACCCAGTACTTC,CASSGYRGSETQYF
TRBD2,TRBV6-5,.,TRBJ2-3,TGTGCCAGCTTGGGACTAGCGGGGGGAAATACGCAGTATTTT,CASLGLAGGNTQYF
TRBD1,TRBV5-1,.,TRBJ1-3,TGCGCCAGCAGCTACTCCGGGACAGGGGATGGAAACACCATATATTTT,CASSYSGTGDGNTIYF